This T cell receptor beta chain was obtained from a study of blood T cell repertoires in COVID-19. Study background: Italy, Spain and the United States were the sources of the convalescent and acute COVID-19 samples.

This clone was found once. Some clones are missing from TCRdb's copy, which holds only in-frame ones; the method was immunoSEQ multiplex PCR. The table records 150,000 to 250,000 clones, roughly nine tenths of them present only once. Germline V lookup: CDR1 GTSNPN, CDR2 SVGIG (reference sequence). The V and J ends lost 3 bases and 3 bases, in that order; junction bases with no gene match: 9. The CDR3 has 15 amino acids. Participant ages covered roughly 18 to 89 years across about two dozen US areas. Two negative PCRs, clearance, or symptom resolution had been documented for recovered Cohort 3 donors. Sequencing input: PBMCs or T cells enriched from blood (not recorded which). The chain has TRBV30 and TRBJ1-1; 8 bases are a match to TRBD1. This TCR was recovered from a woman aged 25 to 39 who had recovered from COVID-19. The CDR3 sequence is CAWSALGTGHTEAFF. In DNA form, the CDR3 reads TGTGCCTGGAGCGCCCTCGGGACAGGTCACACTGAAGCTTTCTTT.